Each of the 31 T cell receptor beta chains below was sequenced from the same sample in a study of blood T cell repertoires in COVID-19 (dated by TCRdb to about 2020). Libraries were built with the immunoSEQ multiplex PCR assay. Imported from immuneACCESS, the table was reduced by TCRdb to in-frame sequences with V and J called. These copies leave out some clones; in studies compared against another copy, an unresolved V gene accounts for under half, and the cause of the remainder is not known. The sample table holds 250,000 or so clones, of which about 80% were seen once. Clones ranked in the top ten supply around 3.5% of the sample. Sequenced material: PBMCs or T cells enriched from blood (not recorded which). The source is a man in his forties or fifties who had recovered from COVID-19.

V gene TRBV7-2 combines with J gene TRBJ1-4; D gene ambiguous. From germline, CDR1 is SGHTA and CDR2 FQGNSA. The V end lost 2 bases, the J end lost 7 bases, and 8 bases lay between the germline ends. The CDR3 length is 13 residues. CDR3 protein: CASSLSFGEKLFF. CDR3 nucleotides: TGTGCCAGCAGCTTAAGTTTCGGTGAAAAACTGTTTTTT.

The chain uses TRBV10-1 and TRBJ2-7, with D perhaps TRBD2 (6 bases). V was shortened by 3 bases and J by 3 bases, with 12 bases between the two germline ends. CDR3 length equals 14 residues. The germline V gene has CDR1 WNHNN and CDR2 SYGVQD (reference sequence). The CDR3 is CASSDSGLGYEQYF. The CDR3 coding sequence is TGCGCCAGCAGTGATTCGGGACTGGGCTACGAGCAGTACTTC.

The CDR3 sequence: CAWSVLPQPSYEQYF. In DNA, the CDR3 is TGTGCCTGGAGTGTATTACCCCAACCGAGCTACGAGCAGTACTTC. The chain couples TRBV30 to TRBJ2-7; D not certain. V was pared by 0 bases and J by 3 bases, with 15 bases between. This CDR3 contains 15 residues. Germline V gene data show CDR1 as GTSNPN and CDR2 as SVGIG (reference sequence).

The chain links TRBV5-1 to TRBJ1-4; D is perhaps TRBD1 (6 bases). V dropped 7 bases and J dropped 7 bases, with 17 bases sitting between them. Germline lookup yields CDR1 SGHRS and CDR2 YFSETQ. The CDR3 is made up of 14 amino acids. This chain's CDR3 is CASREGGFSEKLFF. CDR3 sequence (DNA): TGCGCCAGCCGGGAGGGGGGGTTCTCTGAAAAACTGTTTTTT.

A note on this clone: Additional DNA sequences in this sample encode the identical CDR3. The gene calls are TRBV7-9 and TRBJ2-7, with 10 bases matching TRBD1. Germline CDR1 and CDR2: SEHNR and FQNEAQ (reference sequence). V lost 4 bases and J lost 3; bases outside the gene matches: 3. This CDR3 contains 14 residues. The CDR3 DNA reads as TGTGCCAGCAGCTCGGGGACAGGGGACTACGAGCAGTACTTC. This translates into CASSSGTGDYEQYF.

The chain is built from TRBV11-2 and TRBJ2-7; TRBD2 matches 8 bases. The CDR3 totals 14 residues. Germline lookup yields CDR1 SGHAT and CDR2 FQNNGV. Trimming took 3 bases from V and 3 from J; bases not matched to a gene: 4. The CDR3 protein is CASSFSGNSYEQYF. The CDR3 DNA follows: TGTGCCAGCAGCTTTAGCGGGAATAGCTACGAGCAGTACTTC.

The gene calls are TRBV10-3 and TRBJ2-3; the match to TRBD2 covers 10 bases. This CDR3 has 14 amino acids. V gave up 7 bases and J gave up 4 bases; unmatched junction bases: 5. Germline loops: CDR1 ENHRY, CDR2 SYGVKD. The CDR3 sequence: CAITPSGGADTQYF. The CDR3 bases are TGTGCCATCACCCCTAGCGGGGGTGCAGATACGCAGTATTTT.

This clone was counted only a few times. V usage is TRBV7-2 and J usage is TRBJ1-5; 7 nucleotides line up with TRBD1. The CDR3 is 15 amino acids. Trimming at V came to 1 base and at J to 6 bases, leaving 6 bases not matched to a gene. From germline, CDR1 is SGHTA and CDR2 FQGNSA. The CDR3, as DNA: TGTGCCAGCAGCTTAGGGAGACAGGGAAGTCAGCCCCAGCATTTT. It is translated as CASSLGRQGSQPQHF.

The V call is TRBV19, the J call TRBJ2-7; D is perhaps TRBD1 (6 bases). Germline V gives CDR1 LNHDA, CDR2 SQIVND (reference sequence). Trimming took off 4 bases at V and 1 base at J, with 8 bases between the two ends. This CDR3 has 13 residues. CDR3 DNA sequence: TGTGCCAGTAGTACAACAGGGTCCTACGAGCAGTACTTC. Protein sequence: CASSTTGSYEQYF.

V gene TRBV9 combines with J gene TRBJ2-7; 8 nucleotides match TRBD1. J lost 2 bases, V lost 4 bases, and 5 bases had no gene match. Germline assignment: CDR1 SGDLS and CDR2 YYNGEE. This CDR3 is built from 14 residues. As DNA, the CDR3 is TGTGCCAGCAGCAAGGACAGGGTCACCTACGAGCAGTACTTC. Protein: CASSKDRVTYEQYF.

This chain joins TRBV30 and TRBJ1-1; 8 bases are a match to TRBD1. The germline V gene encodes CDR1 GTSNPN and CDR2 SVGIG (reference sequence). This CDR3 is built from 15 residues. V was clipped by 3 bases and J by 6 bases; unmatched bases: 12. The CDR3 nucleotides are TGTGCCTGGAGGACTGGACAGGGAGTCAGGGCTGAAGCTTTCTTT. Amino acid sequence: CAWRTGQGVRAEAFF.

Here the CDR3 DNA reads TGTGCCAGCAGCTTCTCTAGCGGGACTCCTCTCGGGGACATTCAGTACTTC. This gives the protein CASSFSSGTPLGDIQYF. J is TRBJ2-4 and V is TRBV7-9; 9 bases agree with TRBD2. The CDR3 spans 17 residues. The J segment lost 8 bases and the V segment lost 3 bases, leaving 14 bases of the junction unmatched. The germline CDR1 and CDR2 sequences are SEHNR and FQNEAQ (reference sequence).

The gene calls are TRBV20-1 and TRBJ1-1; unclear D gene. The CDR3 has 11 amino acids. V was trimmed by 4 bases and J by 6 bases, leaving 9 bases between them. Germline V CDR1 and CDR2: DFQATT, SNEGSKA (reference sequence). The CDR3 region has the DNA TGCAGTGCTATCTCCTACCCTGAAGCTTTCTTT. Amino acids: CSAISYPEAFF.

This clone was observed a single time. The gene calls are TRBV9 and TRBJ2-7; 11 bases line up with TRBD1. CDR3 size: 17 residues. V shed 4 bases, J shed 5 bases, and the junction held 14 bases outside the gene matches. Germline V gene data show CDR1 as SGDLS and CDR2 as YYNGEE. The CDR3, as DNA: TGTGCCAGCAGCCCAGTCCCCCTCGGGACAGGGGGGGACGAGCAGTACTTC. This gives the protein CASSPVPLGTGGDEQYF.

The chain links TRBV7-2 to TRBJ2-7; D may be TRBD1 (5 bases). This CDR3 spans 13 amino acids. CDR1 is SGHTA, CDR2 FQGNSA, per germline. V was pared by 5 bases and J by 4 bases, with 12 bases between. The CDR3 sequence: CASSQLRGYEQYF. The CDR3, as DNA: TGTGCCAGCAGCCAATTAAGGGGTTACGAGCAGTACTTC.

This clone has just one count. This rearrangement joins TRBV7-3 to TRBJ2-5; 8 bases align to TRBD2. The V segment lost 1 base and the J segment 6 bases; nucleotides outside the gene matches: 7. CDR1 SGHTA and CDR2 FQGTGA come from the germline V gene. The CDR3 consists of 15 residues. The CDR3 protein is CASSLMPAGVKTQYF. CDR3 DNA: TGTGCCAGCAGCTTAATGCCAGCGGGGGTAAAGACCCAGTACTTC.

V gene TRBV10-3 combines with J gene TRBJ2-1; 7 nucleotides line up with TRBD1. The CDR3 length is 13 residues. Germline V gene data show CDR1 as ENHRY and CDR2 as SYGVKD. The trim removed 8 bases at V and 8 bases at J, leaving 9 bases unmatched. The CDR3 protein is CAISAGGSDEQFF. CDR3 bases: TGTGCCATCTCGGCAGGGGGTAGCGATGAGCAGTTCTTC.

This clone was detected only once. The V and J genes are TRBV27 and TRBJ2-1, with 7 bases identical to TRBD2. Germline V CDR1 and CDR2: MNHEY, SMNVEV (reference sequence). The CDR3 has 17 residues. V gave up 2 bases and J gave up 4 bases; unmatched junction bases: 11. The CDR3 is CASSLALAYWEYNEQFF. The CDR3 DNA is TGTGCCAGCAGTTTAGCACTAGCGTACTGGGAATACAATGAGCAGTTCTTC.

The rearrangement joins TRBV7-9 to TRBJ1-2; TRBD1 is a possible D gene (5 bases). This CDR3 is 17 amino acids long. CDR1 is SEHNR and CDR2 is FQNEAQ in the germline V gene (reference sequence). Trimming stripped 5 bases from V and 10 bases from J, with 29 bases between. The CDR3 bases are TGTGCCAGCAGCCTGGACTCAGTTGTGACAGCGGGATCTCTCTACACCTTC. It encodes CASSLDSVVTAGSLYTF.

The chain links TRBV5-5 to TRBJ2-7; 8 bases match TRBD1. The CDR3 is 12 amino acids. Germline CDR1 and CDR2: SGHKS and YYEKEE (reference sequence). Trimming took 6 bases from V and 6 from J; bases not matched to a gene: 5. The CDR3 DNA reads as TGTGCCAGCAACCGACAGGGGAGCGAGCAGTACTTC. Translation gives CASNRQGSEQYF.

The V gene is TRBV5-5, the J gene TRBJ2-1, with D possibly TRBD1 on 5 matching bases. V was cut by 3 bases and J by 9 bases, with 19 bases left in between. The germline gives CDR1 SGHKS, CDR2 YYEKEE (reference sequence). The CDR3 has 15 amino acids. CDR3 residues: CASSSQGALQSEQFF. Here the CDR3 DNA reads TGTGCCAGCAGCTCACAAGGGGCCCTACAATCTGAGCAGTTCTTC.

This clone appeared a single time. The J gene is TRBJ1-2, the V gene TRBV30; no clear D gene. The CDR3 length is 12 residues. The germline gives CDR1 GTSNPN, CDR2 SVGIG (reference sequence). Trimming shortened V by 4 bases and J by 2 bases, and 8 bases separated the two germline ends. CDR3 DNA sequence: TGTGCCTGGACACCTACCAACTATGGCTACACCTTC. It codes for CAWTPTNYGYTF.

V is TRBV11-2 and J is TRBJ2-2, with D unclear. The CDR3 has 14 amino acids. Per germline, CDR1 SGHAT and CDR2 FQNNGV. Deletions cut 3 bases from V and 5 bases from J, with 10 bases between. The DNA of the CDR3 is TGTGCCAGCAGCTTTGGGTTGGAGACCGGGGAGCTGTTTTTT. It is translated as CASSFGLETGELFF.

V usage is TRBV6-4 and J usage is TRBJ1-5, with TRBD1 matching 8 bases. V trimming: 5 bases; J trimming: 7 bases; junction bases outside the gene matches: 4. The CDR3 is 13 amino acids. Looked up from germline, CDR1 is MRHNA and CDR2 is SNTAGT. DNA of the CDR3: TGTGCCAGCAGTTTGGACAGGGACCAGCCCCAGCATTTT. This codes for CASSLDRDQPQHF.

The chain joins TRBV27 to TRBJ2-5; D may be TRBD1 (5 bases). Trimming took 7 bases from V and 7 from J, leaving 13 bases between them. The CDR3 spans 12 residues. Germline loops: CDR1 MNHEY, CDR2 SMNVEV (reference sequence). CDR3 bases: TGTGCCAGCAAAGGGATGGGGCCGACCCAGTACTTC. Amino acids: CASKGMGPTQYF.

The chain recombines TRBV19 with TRBJ1-2; a weak D match, TRBD1 (5 bases). CDR3 length: 16 residues. V was shortened by 1 base and J by 0 bases, with 12 bases between the two germline ends. Germline V gene sequence: CDR1 LNHDA, CDR2 SQIVND (reference sequence). The CDR3 protein is CASSIAGAEANYGYTF. The CDR3 bases are TGTGCCAGTAGTATAGCTGGGGCAGAAGCTAACTATGGCTACACCTTC. The variable domain in full, with the rest retrieved from reference TRBV19 and TRBJ1-2, is DGGITQSPKYLFRKEGQNVTLSCEQNLNHDAMYWYRQDPGQGLRLIYYSQIVNDFQKGDIAEGYSVSREKKESFPLTVTSAQKNPTAFYLCASSIAGAEANYGYTFGSGTRLTVV.

V and J are TRBV2 and TRBJ1-4; D is possibly TRBD1 (5 bases). V lost 5 bases to trimming and J lost 6 bases, with 13 bases between them. Germline V lookup: CDR1 SNHLY, CDR2 FYNNEI. This CDR3 is 14 amino acids long. The CDR3 nucleotides read TGTGCCAGCAGTCCCTACAGGAGGGATGAAAAACTGTTTTTT. This translates into CASSPYRRDEKLFF.

This clone was seen only once. The gene calls are TRBV3-1 (or the pseudogene TRBV3-2) and TRBJ1-2; no firm D call. This CDR3 contains 13 residues. Germline V gene data show CDR1 as LGHDT and CDR2 as YNNKEL (reference sequence). V lost 3 bases to trimming and J lost 1 base, with 6 bases between them. CDR3 residues: CASSQRDNYGYTF. The CDR3 DNA reads TGTGCCAGCAGCCAGAGGGATAACTATGGCTACACCTTC.

V is TRBV21-1 and J is TRBJ2-1; the D segment call TRBD2 is taken from the table without a DNA check. TRBV21-1 is described as a pseudogene. CDR3 length equals 16 residues. CDR3 coding DNA: TGTGCCAGCAACTTTCCCCCGGGGGACCCATACAATGAGCAGTTCTTC. As protein: CASNFPPGDPYNEQFF.

The gene calls are TRBV11-3 and TRBJ2-3; 7 nucleotides match TRBD2. V lost 5 bases to trimming and J lost 1 base; unmatched junction nucleotides: 9. The V gene's germline CDR1 is SGHNT and CDR2 YENEEA. The CDR3 extends over 16 amino acids. The CDR3 sequence is CASSHSPREGTDTQYF. The CDR3 DNA follows: TGTGCCAGCAGCCATTCCCCCCGGGAGGGCACAGATACGCAGTATTTT.

The CDR3, as DNA: TGTGCCAGCAGCGTCTCCTCCGGGATACAGGAGACCCAGTACTTC. Translation gives CASSVSSGIQETQYF. V is TRBV7-9 and J is TRBJ2-5, with a weak D call TRBD2 (5 bases). Germline assignment: CDR1 SEHNR and CDR2 FQNEAQ (reference sequence). V shed 5 bases and J shed 5 bases, with 18 bases lying between them. The CDR3 loop spans 15 amino acids.